Reported below is one T cell receptor beta chain. Its antigen remains undetermined. No base qualities exist here, and no much larger clone lies one base off it. The source of the sample is a study of naive and memory T cell subsets (dated by TCRdb to 2016 to 2017). A note on the overall study: An open-source, UMI-based TCR alpha and beta sequencing pipeline was applied to sorted naive and memory peripheral blood T cell subsets. The functional CMV T cell responses agreed completely with IgG serology results. RNA was DNase-treated and reverse transcribed with TCR constant-region primers, mostly using SuperScript III. Overall results and qualifications from the work: The repertoire findings for the naive and memory subsets could not be validated against a ground truth, as none was available. Each clonotype was defined as a single alpha or beta chain sequence rather than as a paired alpha/beta receptor. After error correction, over 95% of naive TCR sequences appeared only once, giving much steeper abundance distributions than memory subsets. Naive repertoires, especially CD8, contained a few larger clonotypes, possibly memory cells re-expressing CD45RA. RNA-based TCR counts may be affected by expression changes linked to T cell activation and differentiation. Gini index rose and Shannon and inverse Simpson diversity fell from naive through CM, EM and EMRA in both CD4 and CD8 cells. The abundance of TCRs followed a power law with an exponent that differed between naive and memory subsets yet stayed consistent across the three individuals.

Library prep was done by UMI-ligation and nested PCR. The beta constant-region primer was an equimolar mix of two oligonucleotides covering both TRBC1 and TRBC2. Four rounds of PCR, combining the SP2 primer with nested alpha and beta constant-region primers, were used to amplify the ligated cDNA. T4 RNA ligase 1 ligated a single-stranded oligonucleotide carrying the SP2 primer and a 12-nucleotide UMI to the cDNA 3' end. Incubation of the ligation reaction lasted about 20-25 hours at 16 degrees C. PCR2 was typically run as a SYBR Green qPCR and stopped at a predetermined threshold to prevent over-amplification. Agencourt AMPure XP magnetic beads were used for all purifications after the first. Library quantification was done by Qubit, followed by a TapeStation check on which the main peak was expected at around 650 bp. Pooled libraries were sequenced on an Illumina MiSeq using v2 2x251 paired-end kits, and typically 1-2 million reads were obtained per sample. Each sample library was pooled at approximately 4.2 nM, and about 5-8% PhiX was included to improve cluster recognition. The authors' pipeline ran thus. Using tag matching that tolerated one base-pair mismatch, Decombinator assigned V and J genes to FASTQ reads that had been processed by Demultiplexor. Collapsinator used UMIs to correct both sequencing errors and frequency errors arising from PCR heterogeneity. TCRs were translated and CDR3s were extracted from the conserved cysteine to the FGXG phenylalanine by CDR3Translator, with non-productive sequences being flagged. Gini, Shannon entropy and inverse Simpson indices were computed after subsampling the repertoires to the same number of UMI-defined TCRs. Power-law fits to clonotype abundance distributions were performed by maximum likelihood within the linear range. When run on a single naive CD8 sample, MIGEC and the pipeline yielded similar UMI counts, similar unique TCR numbers and similar clonal distributions. One analysis removed from the naive repertoire any naive TCRs that were also found in any memory subset from the same donor. A set of 7,322 CMV-associated CDR3 sequences, compiled from VDJdb and a published dataset, was used to search the repertoires. TCRdb took the public reads, trimmed them with fastp at Q25, ran MiXCR for clone calling and kept in-frame beta chains. Records with the same CDR3 protein are collapsed into one entry carrying the most frequent genes and DNA. None of the V and J calls come from the authors' own analysis; TCRdb made them. The table for this sample lists tens of thousands of distinct CDR3 sequences; roughly 9.2% of them were counted only once. The top ten hold roughly 1.2% of the sample.

TCR alpha and beta chain libraries were amplified separately from the second PCR step onward. To determine each donor's CMV status, fresh PBMCs were stimulated overnight with CMV viral lysate, and IFNgamma production from CD4+ T cells was then assessed. Miltenyi beads were used first to positively select CD4 T cells, and CD8 T cells were then positively selected from the CD4-negative fraction. Cells were stained for CD3, CD4, CD8, CD45RA, CD27 and a live/dead dye and were sorted on a BD Aria II into four subsets based on CD45RA and CD27. A few healthy volunteers provided blood, and the blood of each volunteer was split into CD4 and CD8 T cells and then into four differentiation subsets. About 110 ml of peripheral blood was drawn per donor, and PBMC were isolated by Ficoll-Paque PLUS density-gradient centrifugation. After sorting, cells were lysed in RLT buffer, RNA was extracted using a Qiagen RNeasy kit, and the extracted RNA was stored at -80 degrees C.

Sequenced: naive CD8+ T cells from blood. What the cell subset or site label conveys for this sample: naive T cells, CD45RA high CD27+. This clonotype was obtained from a human donor in good health.

The CDR3 protein sequence reads: CSARNPNYEQYF. The DNA sequence reads TGCAGTGCACGGAACCCCAACTACGAGCAGTACTTC. The chain joins TRBV20-1 to TRBJ2-7; confidence is insufficient to name the D gene. Reading the germline V gene (reference sequence) gives CDR1 DFQATT and CDR2 SNEGSKA. The germline ends are 12 bases apart after V is trimmed by 6 bases and J by 3 bases. The CDR3 numbers 12 residues from cysteine through phenylalanine. Only the CDR3 region is kept as DNA, spanning 36 bases read in frame from base 1.